The table lists the clone carrying this T cell receptor (beta chain) with a few counts. No antigen is known for it. The V gene's germline CDR1 is MDHEN and CDR2 SYDVKM. Deletions cut 5 bases from V and 0 bases from J, with 7 bases between. This CDR3 has 13 residues. Amplification of TCR beta CDR3 regions was performed using RNA transcripts as template. HTBI primers were the set used in a first-round RT-PCR of the TCR CDR3. TCRdb redid the calling of the multiplex PCR reads with MiXCR, one entry per CDR3 protein. Of nearly 750,000 distinct CDR3 sequences in the sample, about 35% were seen once. From roughly 10 ml of fresh peripheral blood, PBMCs were isolated. These data originate in a study of T cells in Graves' hyperthyroidism and ophthalmopathy. The study's findings and limits: Most thyroid clonotypes expanded above 0.001 were also detected in blood. From stable hyperthyroidism, ophthalmopathy was set apart by a 13 V-J model.

The V and J genes are TRBV28 and TRBJ1-1, with no clear D. The TCR was taken from a woman aged 40 to 50 with Graves' hyperthyroidism. The specimen sequenced was blood. CDR3 amino acids: CASSVQVNTEAFF. CDR3 nucleotides: TGTGCCAGCAGTGTCCAGGTGAACACTGAAGCTTTCTTT.